This T cell receptor beta chain emerged from a study of naive and memory T cell subsets. Study findings and constraints: Over 90% of naive TCR sequences appeared only once, unlike memory subsets. Especially in CD8 cells, naive repertoires contained a few larger clonotypes, possibly CD45RA-re-expressing memory cells. Findings for naive and memory subsets could not be checked against ground truth.

Sequential positive selection took CD4 T cells first, then CD8 T cells. V gave up 2 bases and J gave up 4 bases; unmatched junction bases: 7. The germline gives CDR1 DFQATT, CDR2 SNEGSKA (reference sequence). The CDR3 sequence is 15 residues long. This clonotype has a count of ten or more. Its antigen is unidentified. The beta constant-region primer was an equimolar mix of two oligonucleotides covering TRBC1 and TRBC2. Ligated cDNA was amplified by four rounds of PCR with nested alpha and beta constant-region primers and SP2. A single record per CDR3 protein comes from TCRdb applying MiXCR to the UMI-ligation and nested PCR reads. The sample holds 150,000 or so distinct CDR3 sequences, approximately 24% seen once.

The sequence was obtained from a human donor in good health. Sequencing was performed on naive CD4+ T cells from blood. The rearrangement uses TRBV20-1 and TRBJ2-1, with TRBD2 matching 8 bases. The CDR3 reads CSARHTSGTYNEQFF. CDR3 DNA: TGCAGTGCTAGACATACTAGCGGCACATACAATGAGCAGTTCTTC.